A selection of T cell receptor beta chains follows, all from one sample in a study of beta chain features in type 1 diabetes. Profiled with immunoSEQ multiplex PCR; TCRdb holds only in-frame clones, not every one. The sample holds hundreds of thousands of clones, over 9.5% seen once. The sequenced sample consisted of naive CD4+ T cells from blood. The receptor set was obtained from a man aged 18 to 30 in good health. Each CDR3 is given with its conserved first and last residue. The D gene is left open where the match is weak. For some rows the clone size is stated as once, few or many, or as a class when expanded; others skip it.

>TRBJ2-2|.|TRBV19|few
CASSMQGGASRELFF
TGTGCCAGTAGTATGCAGGGGGGCGCCAGCCGGGAGCTGTTTTTT
>TRBJ1-3|.|TRBV30|.
CAWSVSLSSGNTIYF
TGTGCCTGGAGTGTGTCGCTAAGCTCTGGAAACACCATATATTTT
>TRBJ2-7|TRBD2|TRBV19|.
CASSTSGSSYEQYF
TGTGCCAGTAGTACTAGCGGCAGCTCCTACGAGCAGTACTTC
>TRBJ2-1|TRBD2|TRBV5-4|few
CASSSGAGGRQNNEQFF
TGTGCCAGCAGCTCCGGGGCAGGCGGGAGGCAAAACAATGAGCAGTTCTTC
>TRBJ2-7|TRBD1|TRBV5-4|few
CASSLGTGETYEQYF
TGTGCCAGCAGCTTGGGGACAGGGGAGACCTACGAGCAGTACTTC
>TRBJ1-5|TRBD1|TRBV30|.
CASSRQGSGNQPQHF
TGTGCCTCCTCGAGACAGGGGTCGGGCAATCAGCCCCAGCATTTT
>TRBJ2-7|TRBD1|TRBV7-2|.
CASSLGGGDSYEQYF
TGTGCCAGCAGCTTAGGAGGGGGCGACTCCTACGAGCAGTACTTC
>TRBJ2-7|.|TRBV7-2|few
CASSLSGDEQYF
TGTGCCAGCAGCTTATCAGGGGACGAGCAGTACTTC
>TRBJ1-5|.|TRBV18|.
CASSPNDRNQPQHF
TGTGCCAGCTCACCCAACGACAGGAATCAGCCCCAGCATTTT
>TRBJ2-7|TRBD1|TRBV7-2|few
CASSPDRGSYEQYF
TGTGCCAGCAGCCCGGACAGGGGATCCTACGAGCAGTACTTC
>TRBJ2-1|.|TRBV10-3|.
CAISVPGRNEQFF
TGTGCCATCAGTGTGCCAGGGCGGAATGAGCAGTTCTTC
>TRBJ1-4|TRBD1|TRBV4-1|.
CASKQGTGYEKLFF
TGCGCCAGCAAGCAGGGGACAGGGTATGAAAAACTGTTTTTT
>TRBJ2-7|TRBD1|TRBV14|few
CASSQLDRVSEQYF
TGTGCCAGCAGCCAGTTGGACAGGGTTTCCGAGCAGTACTTC
>TRBJ2-1|TRBD1|TRBV7-9|few
CASSRTGANRNEQFF
TGTGCCAGCAGCCGGACAGGAGCGAATCGCAATGAGCAGTTCTTC
>TRBJ2-1|.|TRBV7-2|few
CASRKGPSRYNEQFF
TGTGCCAGCAGGAAAGGCCCTAGCAGATACAATGAGCAGTTCTTC
>TRBJ1-6|TRBD1|TRBV6-1|few
CASSSGTVNSPLHF
TGTGCCAGCAGTTCCGGGACAGTGAATTCACCCCTCCACTTT
>TRBJ2-7|.|TRBV19|few
CASSIGHRLYEQYF
TGTGCCAGTAGTATCGGTCACCGACTCTACGAGCAGTACTTC
>TRBJ2-2|TRBD2|TRBV5-1|.
CASQTSELTGELFF
TGCGCCAGCCAGACTAGCGAACTCACCGGGGAGCTGTTTTTT